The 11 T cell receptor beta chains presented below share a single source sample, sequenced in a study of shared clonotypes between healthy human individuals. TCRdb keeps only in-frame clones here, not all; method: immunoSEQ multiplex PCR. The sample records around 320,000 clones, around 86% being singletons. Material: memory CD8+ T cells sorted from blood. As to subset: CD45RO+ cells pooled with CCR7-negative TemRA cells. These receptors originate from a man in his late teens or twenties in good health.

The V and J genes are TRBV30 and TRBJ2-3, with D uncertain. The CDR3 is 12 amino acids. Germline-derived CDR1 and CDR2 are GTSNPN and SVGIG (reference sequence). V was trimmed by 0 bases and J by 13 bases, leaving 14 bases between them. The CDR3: CAWSVDRTEEYF. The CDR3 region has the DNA TGTGCCTGGAGTGTAGATAGGACCGAGGAGTATTTT.

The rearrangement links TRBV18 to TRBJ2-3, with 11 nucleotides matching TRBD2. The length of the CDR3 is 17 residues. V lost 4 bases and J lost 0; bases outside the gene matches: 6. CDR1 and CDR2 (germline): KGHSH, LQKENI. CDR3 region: CASSLGLAGPSTDTQYF. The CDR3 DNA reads TGTGCCAGCTCACTCGGACTAGCGGGTCCTAGCACAGATACGCAGTATTTT.

CDR3 sequence: CASCVGPINEQFF. The CDR3, as DNA: TGTGCCAGCTGCGTGGGCCCTATAAATGAGCAGTTCTTC. The chain recombines TRBV11-2 with TRBJ2-1; D gene uncertain. Germline CDR1 SGHAT, CDR2 FQNNGV. This CDR3 has 13 residues. Between the trimmed V and J ends, which lost 8 bases and 7 bases, there was a span of 15 bases.

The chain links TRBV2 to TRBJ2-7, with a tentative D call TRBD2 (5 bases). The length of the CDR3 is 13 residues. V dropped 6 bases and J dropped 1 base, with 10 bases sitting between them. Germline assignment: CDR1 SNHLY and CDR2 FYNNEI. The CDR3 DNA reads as TGTGCCAGCAGAGGCGGGCAGTCCTACGAGCAGTACTTC. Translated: CASRGGQSYEQYF.

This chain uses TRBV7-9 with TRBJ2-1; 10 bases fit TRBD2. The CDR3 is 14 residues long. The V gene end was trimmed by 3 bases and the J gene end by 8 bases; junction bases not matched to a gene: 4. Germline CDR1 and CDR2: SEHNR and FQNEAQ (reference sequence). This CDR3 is CASSLGLASDEQFF. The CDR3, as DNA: TGTGCCAGCAGCTTGGGACTAGCGAGTGATGAGCAGTTCTTC.

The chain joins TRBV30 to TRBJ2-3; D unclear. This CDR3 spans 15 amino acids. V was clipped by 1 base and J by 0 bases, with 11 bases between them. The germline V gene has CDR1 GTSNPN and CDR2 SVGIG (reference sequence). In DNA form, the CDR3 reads TGTGCCTGGAGTGGGGGTGGCGGTAGCACAGATACGCAGTATTTT. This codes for CAWSGGGGSTDTQYF.

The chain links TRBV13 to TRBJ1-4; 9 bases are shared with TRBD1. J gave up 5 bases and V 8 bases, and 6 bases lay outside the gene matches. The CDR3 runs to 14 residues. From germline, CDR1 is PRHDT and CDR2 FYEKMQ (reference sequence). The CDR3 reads CASCRDRVNEKLFF. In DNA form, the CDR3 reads TGTGCCAGCTGCCGGGACAGGGTGAATGAAAAACTGTTTTTT. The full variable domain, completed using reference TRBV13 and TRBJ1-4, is AAGVIQSPRHLIKEKRETATLKCYPIPRHDTVYWYQQGPGQDPQFLISFYEKMQSDKGSIPDRFSAQQFSDYHSELNMSSLELGDSALYFCASCRDRVNEKLFFGSGTQLSVL.

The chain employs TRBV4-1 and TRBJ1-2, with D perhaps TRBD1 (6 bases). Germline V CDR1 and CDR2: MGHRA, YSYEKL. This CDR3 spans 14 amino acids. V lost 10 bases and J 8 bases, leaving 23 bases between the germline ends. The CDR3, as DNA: TGCGCCACGGCGTGGGGGCCACTCGGAGGAGGCTACACCTTC. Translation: CATAWGPLGGGYTF.

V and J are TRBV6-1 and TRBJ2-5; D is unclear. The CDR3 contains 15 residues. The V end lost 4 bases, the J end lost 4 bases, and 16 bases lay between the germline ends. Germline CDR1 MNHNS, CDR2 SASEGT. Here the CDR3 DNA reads TGTGCCAGCAGTGCCTTATCGACTCTCAGAGAGACCCAGTACTTC. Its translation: CASSALSTLRETQYF.

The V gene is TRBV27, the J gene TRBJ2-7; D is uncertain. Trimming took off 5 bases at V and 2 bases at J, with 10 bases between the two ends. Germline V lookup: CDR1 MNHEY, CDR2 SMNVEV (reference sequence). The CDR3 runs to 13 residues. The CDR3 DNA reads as TGTGCCAGCAGTAAGATGGAAACCTACGAGCAGTACTTC. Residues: CASSKMETYEQYF.

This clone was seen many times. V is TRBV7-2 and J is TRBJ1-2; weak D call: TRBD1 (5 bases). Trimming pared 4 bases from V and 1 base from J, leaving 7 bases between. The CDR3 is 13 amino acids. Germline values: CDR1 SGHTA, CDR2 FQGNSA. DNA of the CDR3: TGTGCCAGCAGCTACGACAGTAACTATGGCTACACCTTC. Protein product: CASSYDSNYGYTF.